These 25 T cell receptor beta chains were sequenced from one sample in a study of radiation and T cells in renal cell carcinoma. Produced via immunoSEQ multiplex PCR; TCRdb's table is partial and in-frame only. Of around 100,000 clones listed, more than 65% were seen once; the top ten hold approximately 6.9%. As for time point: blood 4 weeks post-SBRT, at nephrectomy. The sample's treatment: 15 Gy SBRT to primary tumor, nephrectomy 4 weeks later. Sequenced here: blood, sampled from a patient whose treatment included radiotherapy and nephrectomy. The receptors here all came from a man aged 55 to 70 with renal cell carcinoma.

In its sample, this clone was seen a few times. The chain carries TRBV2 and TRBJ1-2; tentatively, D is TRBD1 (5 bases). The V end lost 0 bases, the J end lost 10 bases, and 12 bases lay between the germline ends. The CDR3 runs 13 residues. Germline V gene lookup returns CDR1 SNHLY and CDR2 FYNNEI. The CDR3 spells CASSEAAGDDYTF. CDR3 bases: TGTGCCAGCAGTGAAGCAGCGGGGGATGACTACACCTTC. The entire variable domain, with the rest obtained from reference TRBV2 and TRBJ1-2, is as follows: EPEVTQTPSHQVTQMGQEVILRCVPISNHLYFYWYRQILGQKVEFLVSFYNNEISEKSEIFDDQFSVERPDGSNFTLKIRSTKLEDSAMYFCASSEAAGDDYTFGSGTRLTVV.

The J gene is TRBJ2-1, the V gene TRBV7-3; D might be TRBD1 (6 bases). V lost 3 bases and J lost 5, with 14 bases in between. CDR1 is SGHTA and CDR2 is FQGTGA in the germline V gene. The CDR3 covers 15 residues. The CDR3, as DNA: TGTGCCAGCAGCTTGAGTGGACAGAGGAACAATGAGCAGTTCTTC. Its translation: CASSLSGQRNNEQFF.

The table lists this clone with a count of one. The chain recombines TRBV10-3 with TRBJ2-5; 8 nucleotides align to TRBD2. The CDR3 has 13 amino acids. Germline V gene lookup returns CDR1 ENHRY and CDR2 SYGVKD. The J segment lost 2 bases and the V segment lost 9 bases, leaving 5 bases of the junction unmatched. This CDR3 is CAMSGGPQETQYF. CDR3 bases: TGTGCCATGAGCGGGGGCCCACAAGAGACCCAGTACTTC.

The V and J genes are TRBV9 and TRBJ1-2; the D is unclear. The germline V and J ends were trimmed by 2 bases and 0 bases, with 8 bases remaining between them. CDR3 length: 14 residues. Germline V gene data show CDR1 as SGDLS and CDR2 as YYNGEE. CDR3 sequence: CASSVSNTNYGYTF. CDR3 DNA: TGTGCCAGCAGCGTTTCCAACACTAACTATGGCTACACCTTC.

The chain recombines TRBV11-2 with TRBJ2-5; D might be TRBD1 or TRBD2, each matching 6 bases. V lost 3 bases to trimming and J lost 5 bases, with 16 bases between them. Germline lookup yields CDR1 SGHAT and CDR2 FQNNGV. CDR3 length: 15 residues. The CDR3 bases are TGTGCCAGCAGCTTCGCAGGGGAGGACGTTGAGACCCAGTACTTC. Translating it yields CASSFAGEDVETQYF.

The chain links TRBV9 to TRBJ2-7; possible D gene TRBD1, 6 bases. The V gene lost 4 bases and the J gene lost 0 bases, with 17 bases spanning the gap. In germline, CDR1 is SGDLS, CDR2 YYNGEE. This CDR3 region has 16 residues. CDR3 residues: CASSPRGQSRSYEQYF. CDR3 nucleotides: TGTGCCAGCAGCCCTAGGGGACAATCGCGCTCCTACGAGCAGTACTTC.

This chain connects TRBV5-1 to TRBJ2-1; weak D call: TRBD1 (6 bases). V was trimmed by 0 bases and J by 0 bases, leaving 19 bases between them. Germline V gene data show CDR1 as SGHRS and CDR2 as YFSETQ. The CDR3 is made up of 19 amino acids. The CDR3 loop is CASSLATLGGSSSYNEQFF. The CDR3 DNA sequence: TGCGCCAGCAGCTTGGCTACCTTAGGGGGATCGAGCTCCTACAATGAGCAGTTCTTC.

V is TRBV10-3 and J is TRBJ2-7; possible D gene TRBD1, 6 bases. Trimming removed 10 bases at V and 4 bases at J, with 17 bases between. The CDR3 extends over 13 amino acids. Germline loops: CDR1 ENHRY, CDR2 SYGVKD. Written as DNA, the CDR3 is TGTGCCACCACCCAGCGCCAGGGGTACGAGCAGTACTTC. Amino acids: CATTQRQGYEQYF.

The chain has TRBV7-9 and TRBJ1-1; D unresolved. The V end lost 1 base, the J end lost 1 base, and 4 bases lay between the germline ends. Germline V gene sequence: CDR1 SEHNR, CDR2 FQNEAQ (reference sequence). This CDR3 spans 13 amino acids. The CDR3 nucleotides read TGTGCCAGCAGCTTAGAAGAGAACACTGAAGCTTTCTTT. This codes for CASSLEENTEAFF.

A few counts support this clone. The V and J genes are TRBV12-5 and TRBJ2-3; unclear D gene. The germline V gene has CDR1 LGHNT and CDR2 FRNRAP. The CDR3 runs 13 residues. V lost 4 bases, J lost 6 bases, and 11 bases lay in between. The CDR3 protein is CASGSPVSDTQYF. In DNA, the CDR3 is TGTGCTAGTGGTTCCCCCGTATCGGATACGCAGTATTTT. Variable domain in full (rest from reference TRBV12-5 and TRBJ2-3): DARVTQTPRHKVTEMGQEVTMRCQPILGHNTVFWYRQTMMQGLELLAYFRNRAPLDDSGMPKDRFSAEMPDATLATLKIQPSEPRDSAVYFCASGSPVSDTQYFGPGTRLTVL.

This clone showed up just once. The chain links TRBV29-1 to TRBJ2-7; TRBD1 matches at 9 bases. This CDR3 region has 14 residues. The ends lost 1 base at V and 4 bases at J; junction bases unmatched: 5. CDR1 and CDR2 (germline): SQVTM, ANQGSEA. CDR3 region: CSVEGGTGIYEQYF. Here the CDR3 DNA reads TGCAGCGTTGAAGGGGGGACAGGGATATACGAGCAGTACTTC.

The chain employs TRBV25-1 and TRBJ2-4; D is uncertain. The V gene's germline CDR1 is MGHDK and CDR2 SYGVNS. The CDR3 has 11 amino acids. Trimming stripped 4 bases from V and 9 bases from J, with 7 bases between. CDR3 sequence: CASSVTSIQYF. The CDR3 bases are TGTGCCAGCAGTGTAACATCCATTCAGTACTTC.

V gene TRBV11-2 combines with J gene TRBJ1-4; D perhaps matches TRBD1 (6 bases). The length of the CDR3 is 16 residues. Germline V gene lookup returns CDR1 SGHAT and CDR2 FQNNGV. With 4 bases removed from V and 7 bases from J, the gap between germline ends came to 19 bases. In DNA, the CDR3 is TGTGCCAGCAGCTCGACGGGGGCAGGGAGGGGTGAAAAACTGTTTTTT. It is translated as CASSSTGAGRGEKLFF.

This chain's CDR3 is CASSELGTGGAGANVLTF. The CDR3 coding sequence is TGTGCCAGCAGTGAATTAGGGACAGGGGGCGCTGGGGCCAACGTCCTGACTTTC. The J gene is TRBJ2-6, the V gene TRBV6-1; 12 bases map to TRBD1. This CDR3 is built from 18 residues. Unmatched junction bases numbered 4, after V lost 2 bases and J lost 2 bases. From germline, CDR1 is MNHNS and CDR2 SASEGT.

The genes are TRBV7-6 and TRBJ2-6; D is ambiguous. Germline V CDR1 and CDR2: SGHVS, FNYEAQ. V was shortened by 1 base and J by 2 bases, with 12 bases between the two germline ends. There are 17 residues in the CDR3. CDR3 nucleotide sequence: TGTGCCAGCAGCTTAGAAGGGTTTCGGGCTGGGGCCAACGTCCTGACTTTC. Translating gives CASSLEGFRAGANVLTF.

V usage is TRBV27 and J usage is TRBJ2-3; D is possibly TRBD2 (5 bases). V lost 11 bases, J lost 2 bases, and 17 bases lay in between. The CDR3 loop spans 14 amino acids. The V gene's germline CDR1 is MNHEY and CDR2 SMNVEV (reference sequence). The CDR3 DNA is TGTGCCGCCCGGGGTCTAGCCCTCACAGATACGCAGTATTTT. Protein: CAARGLALTDTQYF.

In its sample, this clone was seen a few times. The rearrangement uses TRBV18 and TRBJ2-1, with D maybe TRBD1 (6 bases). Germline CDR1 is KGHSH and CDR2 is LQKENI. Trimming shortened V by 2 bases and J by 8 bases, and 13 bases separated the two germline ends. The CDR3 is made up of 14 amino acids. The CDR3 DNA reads TGTGCCAGCTCACCATCGTCTGGGGGCTATGAGCAGTTCTTC. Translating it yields CASSPSSGGYEQFF.

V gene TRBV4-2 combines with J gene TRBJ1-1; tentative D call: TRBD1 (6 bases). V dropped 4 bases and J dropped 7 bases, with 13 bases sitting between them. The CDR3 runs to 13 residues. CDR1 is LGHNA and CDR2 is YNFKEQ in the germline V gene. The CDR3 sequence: CASSRGGAGEAFF. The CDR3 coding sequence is TGTGCCAGCAGCCGTGGGGGCGCTGGTGAAGCTTTCTTT.

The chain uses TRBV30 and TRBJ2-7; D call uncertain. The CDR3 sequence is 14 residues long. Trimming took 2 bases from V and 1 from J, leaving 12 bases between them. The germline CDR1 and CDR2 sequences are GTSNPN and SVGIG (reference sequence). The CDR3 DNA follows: TGTGCCTGGAGTCCGGGCTACCGGTCCTACGAGCAGTACTTC. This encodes CAWSPGYRSYEQYF.

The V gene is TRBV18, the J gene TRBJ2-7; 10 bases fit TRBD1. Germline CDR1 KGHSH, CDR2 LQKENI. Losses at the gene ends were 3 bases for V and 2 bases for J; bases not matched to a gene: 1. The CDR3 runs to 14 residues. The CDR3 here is CASSPGQGAYEQYF. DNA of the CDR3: TGTGCCAGCTCACCCGGACAGGGGGCCTACGAGCAGTACTTC.

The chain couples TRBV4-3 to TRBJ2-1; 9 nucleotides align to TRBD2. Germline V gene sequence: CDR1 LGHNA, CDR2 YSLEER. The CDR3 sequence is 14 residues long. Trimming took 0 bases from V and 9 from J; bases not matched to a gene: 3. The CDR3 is CASSQDPTSGEQFF. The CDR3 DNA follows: TGCGCCAGCAGCCAAGATCCGACTAGCGGTGAGCAGTTCTTC.

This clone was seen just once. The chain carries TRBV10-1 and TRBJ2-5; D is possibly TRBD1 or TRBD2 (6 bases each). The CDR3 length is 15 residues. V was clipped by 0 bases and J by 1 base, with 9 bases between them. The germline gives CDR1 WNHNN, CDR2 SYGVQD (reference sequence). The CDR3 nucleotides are TGCGCCAGCAGTGAGTCCGGGGGCAGCCAAGAGACCCAGTACTTC. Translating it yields CASSESGGSQETQYF.

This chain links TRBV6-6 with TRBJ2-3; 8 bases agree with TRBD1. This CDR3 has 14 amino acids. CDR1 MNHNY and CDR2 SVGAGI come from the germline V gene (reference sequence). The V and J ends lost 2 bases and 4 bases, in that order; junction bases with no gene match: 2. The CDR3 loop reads CASSYGQGADTQYF. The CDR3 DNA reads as TGTGCCAGCAGTTACGGACAGGGCGCAGATACGCAGTATTTT.

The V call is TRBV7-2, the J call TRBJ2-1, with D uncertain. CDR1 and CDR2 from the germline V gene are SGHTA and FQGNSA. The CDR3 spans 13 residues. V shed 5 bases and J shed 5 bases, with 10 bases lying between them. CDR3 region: CASSGSLNNEQFF. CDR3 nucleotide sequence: TGTGCCAGCAGCGGTAGCCTCAACAATGAGCAGTTCTTC.

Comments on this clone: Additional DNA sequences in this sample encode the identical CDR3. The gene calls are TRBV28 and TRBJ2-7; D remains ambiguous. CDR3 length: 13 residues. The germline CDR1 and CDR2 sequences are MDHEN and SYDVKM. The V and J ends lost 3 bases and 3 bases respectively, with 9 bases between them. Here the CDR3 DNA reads TGTGCCAGCAGTTTTCCGCAGGACTACGAGCAGTACTTC. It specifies CASSFPQDYEQYF.